The text below deals with one T cell receptor (beta chain). The entry originates in a study of identifying expanded T cells in peripheral blood. Profiled with immunoSEQ multiplex PCR; TCRdb holds only in-frame clones, not every one. The sample contains over 90,000 clones, roughly 87% of which appear only once. CDR1 is LNHDA and CDR2 is SQIVND in the germline V gene (reference sequence). The CDR3 has 14 residues. The junction had 6 bases not matched to a gene; V was cut back by 5 bases and J by 3 bases. The sample taken for sequencing was blood. The source is a person between 18 and 69 years old in good health. V is TRBV19 and J is TRBJ1-1, with 7 bases matching TRBD1. CDR3 loop: CASSLGGRYTEAFF. The CDR3 bases are TGTGCCAGTAGTCTAGGGGGCAGGTACACTGAAGCTTTCTTT.